One and the same sample provided the 3 T cell receptor beta chains below, sequenced in a study of CXCR3-negative and CXCR3-positive naive CD8 T cells. Study outcomes and limitations: In CXCR3-positive naive cells, the TRB CDR3s were more hydrophobic than in CXCR3-negative naive cells.

Antigen specificity for these receptors is unknown. The authors prepared UMI-labeled TRB cDNA libraries by 5' RACE. Using the 5' RACE reads, TCRdb records one entry per CDR3 protein without DNA. This table holds around 5,400 distinct CDR3 sequences. Specimen: naive CXCR3+ CD8+ T cells from blood. Subset meaning: CD45RO-CCR7+CD27+CD95- naive CD8+ T cells expressing CXCR3 (TNR3+). The receptors originated from a human donor in good health. Some clones in this sample may be carry-over from other donors' samples.

V is TRBV9 and J is TRBJ1-3. Germline V gene sequence: CDR1 SGDLS, CDR2 YYNGEE. There are 16 residues in the CDR3. The CDR3 here is CASSGEAPSAGNTIYF.

By frequency, this clonotype is medium-sized. J is TRBJ2-2 and V is TRBV29-1. Germline V lookup: CDR1 SQVTM, CDR2 ANQGSEA. The CDR3 spans 13 residues. The CDR3 loop reads CSVEAAYTGELFF.

The chain uses TRBV20-1 and TRBJ2-7; TCRdb returns TRBD2, unconfirmable since there is no DNA. The CDR3 covers 13 residues. The germline V gene has CDR1 DFQATT and CDR2 SNEGSKA (reference sequence). The CDR3: CSASASGRDEQYF.